This entry concerns a single T cell receptor (beta chain). Its recognized antigen is unknown. Base qualities are not provided; no much larger clone lies one nucleotide away. This sample also contains other DNA sequences that code for the same CDR3. The immunoSEQ Assay, a bias-controlled multiplex PCR, was used to amplify TCRbeta CDR3 regions from genomic DNA. Processing in the source paper ran as follows. The number of nucleated cells in each sample was estimated from the amplification of reference gene primers within the assay. To quantify the absolute abundance of each unique TCRbeta CDR3 rearrangement, sequence reads were collapsed and filtered. For each sample, productive Simpson clonality was calculated by taking the square root of Simpson's diversity index across productive rearrangements. Held by TCRdb, this immuneACCESS table contains in-frame sequences only and omits some clones. Under half of the omission traces to an unresolved V gene where checked; the cause of the rest is unknown. V, J and clone size are taken as reported in that table, and D and trimming were inferred from the DNA itself. Present in this sample are under 200,000 clones, more than 75% of which were seen just once. The biggest ten clones account for 5.5% to 7% of the sample.

The data are from a study of blood T cell repertoires in COVID-19 (dated by TCRdb to about 2020). As for the study more broadly: Collaborator samples came from the United States, Italy and Spain and covered acute and convalescent phases of COVID-19. The material from the prospective study consisted of cDNA or gDNA derived from T cells, B-cell-depleted T cells, or PBMCs. Subjects who had been exposed to COVID-19, were actively infected with it, or had recovered from it provided the deeply sampled blood TCRbeta repertoires that made up the dataset. The repertoires were released in a freely available public database meant as a resource for research on the immune response to SARS-CoV-2. Samples came from the ongoing ImmuneRACE study (first 160 participants) plus 1,254 subjects from 6 global collaborators. Sample metadata almost always included a de-identified subject ID, COVID-19 status, age in years and sex. HLA class I and class II types, where available, came from metadata supplied by the sample provider rather than from assay-based typing. Points the paper makes about the study in general: The quantity of clinical and demographic metadata differed by source and by participant and was supplied without curation.

The collaborating institutions used their own protocols to collect whole blood in K2EDTA tubes. Collaborator samples were shipped for TCRbeta analysis as frozen whole blood, isolated PBMCs, or DNA extracted from either sample type. This TCR was sampled from a man aged 40-50 years with active or convalescent COVID-19. The sample consisted of peripheral blood.

The CDR3 region: CASSLDRNQPQHF. The bases are TGTGCCAGCAGCTTAGACAGGAATCAGCCCCAGCATTTT. Recombination linked TRBV7-2 to TRBJ1-5, with TRBD1 as a weak D call on 5 bases. V is shortened by 1 base, J by 4 bases, and the region joining them spans 5 bases. Counted from cysteine to phenylalanine, this CDR3 has 13 amino acids. Here the CDR3 DNA is all that survives: 39 bases in frame from base 1. CDR1 and CDR2 are read off the germline V gene as SGHTA and FQGNSA.